This TCR beta chain was identified during a study of blood T cell repertoires in COVID-19. Study-level background: Sample material is recorded as cDNA or gDNA derived from T cells, B-cell-depleted T cells, or PBMCs.

The germline V gene encodes CDR1 SNHLY and CDR2 FYNNEI. This CDR3 spans 15 amino acids. V trimming: 7 bases; J trimming: 8 bases; junction bases outside the gene matches: 8. Per the study methods: From reference gene primer amplification, estimates of nucleated cell counts were derived. Clones were read by immunoSEQ multiplex PCR, and TCRdb kept only the in-frame ones, dropping some. V and J calls and clone size are those listed in that table; D and trimming were worked out from the DNA. The sample holds approximately 400,000 clones, around 89% seen once. Sequences were obtained from peripheral blood. The chain uses TRBV2 and TRBJ1-4, with 12 bases matching TRBD1. This clonotype was obtained from a woman between 45 and 65 years old with COVID-19, enrolled during active disease. This CDR3 is CASTAGGTGGEKLFF. The CDR3 DNA reads TGTGCCAGCACTGCTGGCGGGACAGGGGGCGAAAAACTGTTTTTT.